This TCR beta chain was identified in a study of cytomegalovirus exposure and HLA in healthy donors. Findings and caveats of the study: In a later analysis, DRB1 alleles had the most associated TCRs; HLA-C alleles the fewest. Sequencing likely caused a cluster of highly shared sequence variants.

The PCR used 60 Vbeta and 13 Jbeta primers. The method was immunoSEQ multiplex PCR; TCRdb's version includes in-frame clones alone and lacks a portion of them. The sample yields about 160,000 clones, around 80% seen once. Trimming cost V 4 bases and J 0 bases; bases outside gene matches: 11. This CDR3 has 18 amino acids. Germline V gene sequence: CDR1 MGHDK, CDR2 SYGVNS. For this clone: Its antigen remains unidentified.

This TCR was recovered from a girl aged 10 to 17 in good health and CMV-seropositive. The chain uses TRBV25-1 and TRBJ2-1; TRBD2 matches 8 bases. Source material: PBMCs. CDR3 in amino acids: CASSGRTSSSGSYNEQFF. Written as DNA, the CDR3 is TGTGCCAGCAGTGGTCGGACTAGCTCTTCTGGCTCCTACAATGAGCAGTTCTTC.